This T cell receptor (beta chain) was documented in a study of tumor-infiltrating lymphocytes in primary liver carcinoma. The researchers produced TCR beta cDNA from approximately 0.45 ug total RNA with a constant-region primer. Three nested multiplex PCR rounds, a slightly modified ARM-PCR, produced the libraries for TCR beta. Both of the initial two PCR rounds ran for nine to ten cycles and employed TRBV1-TRBV30 forward primers alongside a C-beta reverse primer. MiXCR, run by TCRdb on the multiplex PCR reads, gives a single entry per CDR3 protein. The data hold approximately 330,000 distinct CDR3 sequences, with approximately 64% observed a single time. Per the germline V gene, CDR1 is MNHNS and CDR2 is SASEGT. Trimming pared 2 bases from V and 5 bases from J, leaving 13 bases between. CDR3 size: 14 residues. This clonotype was picked up one time. A much larger clone sits a single nucleotide away, making a read error possible.

Unsorted whole blood yielded the blood RNA, and germline DNA was also extracted. Around 4 milliliters of peripheral blood were drawn preoperatively. The chain is built from TRBV6-1 and TRBJ2-7; unclear D gene. The sequence was obtained from a man aged 40-55 years with primary liver carcinoma and hepatitis B virus infection. Sequenced: peripheral blood. This CDR3 is CASSESGRTHEQYF. CDR3 DNA: TGTGCCAGCAGTGAAAGTGGCAGGACCCACGAGCAGTACTTC.